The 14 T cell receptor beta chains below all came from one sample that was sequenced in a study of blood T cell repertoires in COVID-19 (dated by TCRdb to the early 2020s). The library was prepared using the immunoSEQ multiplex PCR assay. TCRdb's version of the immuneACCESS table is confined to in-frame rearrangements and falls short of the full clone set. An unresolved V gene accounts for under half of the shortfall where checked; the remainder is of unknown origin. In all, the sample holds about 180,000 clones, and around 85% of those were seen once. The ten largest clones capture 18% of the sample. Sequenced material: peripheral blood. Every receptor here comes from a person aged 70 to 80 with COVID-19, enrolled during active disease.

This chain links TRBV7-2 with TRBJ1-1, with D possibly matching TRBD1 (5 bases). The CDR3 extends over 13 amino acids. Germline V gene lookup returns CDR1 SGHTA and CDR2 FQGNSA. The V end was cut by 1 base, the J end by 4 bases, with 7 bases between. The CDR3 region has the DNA TGTGCCAGCAGCTTAGAAAGGGGCACTGAAGCTTTCTTT. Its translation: CASSLERGTEAFF.

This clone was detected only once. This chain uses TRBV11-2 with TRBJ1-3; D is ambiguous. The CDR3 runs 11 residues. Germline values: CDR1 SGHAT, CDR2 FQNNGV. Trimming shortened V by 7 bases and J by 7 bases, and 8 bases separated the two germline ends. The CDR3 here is CASTPVNTIYF. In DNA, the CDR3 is TGTGCCAGCACCCCGGTTAACACCATATATTTT.

In nucleotides, the CDR3 is TGTGCCAGCAGGGTGGCAGGAAAAAACTATGGCTACACCTTC. Protein sequence: CASRVAGKNYGYTF. The rearrangement joins TRBV2 to TRBJ1-2; D gene ambiguous. The CDR3 totals 14 residues. V lost 6 bases and J lost 2, with 13 bases in between. The germline CDR1 and CDR2 sequences are SNHLY and FYNNEI.

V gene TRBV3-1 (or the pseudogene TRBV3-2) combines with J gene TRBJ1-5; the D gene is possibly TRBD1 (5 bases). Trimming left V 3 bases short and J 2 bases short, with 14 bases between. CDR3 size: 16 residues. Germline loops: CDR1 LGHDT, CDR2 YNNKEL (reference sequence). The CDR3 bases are TGTGCCAGCAGCCAGGCCATACCGGGGGGCAATCAGCCCCAGCATTTT. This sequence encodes CASSQAIPGGNQPQHF.

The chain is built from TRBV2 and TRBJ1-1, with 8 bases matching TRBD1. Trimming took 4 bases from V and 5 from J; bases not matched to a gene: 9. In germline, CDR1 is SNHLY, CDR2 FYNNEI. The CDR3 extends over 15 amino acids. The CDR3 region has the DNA TGTGCCAGCAGTGGACAGGGGTCGGGGTATACTGAAGCTTTCTTT. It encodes CASSGQGSGYTEAFF.

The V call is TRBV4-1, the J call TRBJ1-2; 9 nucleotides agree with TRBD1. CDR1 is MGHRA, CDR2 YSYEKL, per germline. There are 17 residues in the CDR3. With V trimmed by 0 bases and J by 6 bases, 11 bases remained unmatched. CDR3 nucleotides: TGCGCCAGCAGCCAAGAGGGTGGCGGACAGGGGATCCATGGCTACACCTTC. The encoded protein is CASSQEGGGQGIHGYTF.

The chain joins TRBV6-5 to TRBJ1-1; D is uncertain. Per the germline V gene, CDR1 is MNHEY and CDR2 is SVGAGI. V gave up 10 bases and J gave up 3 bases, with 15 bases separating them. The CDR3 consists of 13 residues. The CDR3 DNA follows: TGTGCCACCGCCGGGAGGGCGGACACTGAAGCTTTCTTT. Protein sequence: CATAGRADTEAFF.

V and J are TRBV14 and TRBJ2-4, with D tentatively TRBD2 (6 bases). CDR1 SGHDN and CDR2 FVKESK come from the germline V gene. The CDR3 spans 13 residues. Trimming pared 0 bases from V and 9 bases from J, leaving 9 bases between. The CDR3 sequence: CASSQELGGIQYF. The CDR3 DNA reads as TGTGCCAGCAGCCAAGAGTTGGGGGGCATTCAGTACTTC.

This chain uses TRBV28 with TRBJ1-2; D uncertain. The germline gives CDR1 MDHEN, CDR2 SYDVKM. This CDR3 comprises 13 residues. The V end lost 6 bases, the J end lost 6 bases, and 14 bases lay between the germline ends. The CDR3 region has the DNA TGTGCCAGCAGCCCAACGGGTTGGAATGGCTACACCTTC. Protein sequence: CASSPTGWNGYTF.

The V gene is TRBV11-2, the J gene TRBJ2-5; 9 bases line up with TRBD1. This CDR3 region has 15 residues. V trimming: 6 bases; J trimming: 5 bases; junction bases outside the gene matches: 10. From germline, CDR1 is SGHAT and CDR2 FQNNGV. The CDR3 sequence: CASRTDRGWPETQYF. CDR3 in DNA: TGTGCCAGCAGAACCGACAGGGGGTGGCCCGAGACCCAGTACTTC.

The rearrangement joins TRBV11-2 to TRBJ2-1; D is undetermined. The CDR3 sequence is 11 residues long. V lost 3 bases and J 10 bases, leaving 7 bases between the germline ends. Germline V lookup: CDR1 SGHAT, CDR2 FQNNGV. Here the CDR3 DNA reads TGTGCCAGCAGCTTGCAGTTGGAGCAGTTCTTC. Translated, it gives CASSLQLEQFF.

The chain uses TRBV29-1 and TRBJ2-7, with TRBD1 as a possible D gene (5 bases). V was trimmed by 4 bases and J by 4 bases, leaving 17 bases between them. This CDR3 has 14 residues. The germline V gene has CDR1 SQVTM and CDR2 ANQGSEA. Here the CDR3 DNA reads TGCAGCGTTGCAAAAGGCCCTGGGGCTTACGAGCAGTACTTC. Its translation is CSVAKGPGAYEQYF.

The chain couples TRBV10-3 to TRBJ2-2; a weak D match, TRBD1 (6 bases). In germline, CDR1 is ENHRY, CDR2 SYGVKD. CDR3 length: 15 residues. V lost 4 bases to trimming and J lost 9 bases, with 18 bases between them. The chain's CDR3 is CAISAQTQGNRELFF. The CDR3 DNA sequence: TGTGCCATCAGTGCTCAGACACAGGGTAACCGGGAGCTGTTTTTT.

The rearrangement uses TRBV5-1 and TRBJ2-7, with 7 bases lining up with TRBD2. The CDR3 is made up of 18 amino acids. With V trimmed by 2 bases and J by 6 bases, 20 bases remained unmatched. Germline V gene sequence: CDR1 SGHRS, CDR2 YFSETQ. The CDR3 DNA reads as TGCGCCAGCAGCTTAAATCCAAACCAATACAGCGGGGATTCCGAGCAGTACTTC. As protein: CASSLNPNQYSGDSEQYF.